This T cell receptor (beta chain) comes out of a study of T cells in Graves' hyperthyroidism and ophthalmopathy. Study-wide findings and caveats: Progression to ophthalmopathy was predicted a median of 6.5 months early. Appearing also in blood were most of the thyroid clonotypes expanded above 0.001.

CDR3 length: 14 amino acids. V shed 3 bases and J 2 bases; nucleotides not matched to a gene: 1. Germline V CDR1 and CDR2: MDHEN, SYDVKM. Exclusion of a patient resulted from uncontrolled infection, other autoimmune disease, pregnancy or lactation. Together with thyroid ultrasound, orbital computed tomography, serum thyroxine and TRAb, clinical symptoms were used for diagnoses. This clonotype was found many times. What it binds is unknown. Template material for amplifying TCR beta CDR3 regions consisted of RNA transcripts. Initially, a first-round RT-PCR of the TCR CDR3 employed the HTBI primer set. TCRdb called the multiplex PCR reads again in MiXCR, with one record for every CDR3 protein. The sample includes under 500,000 distinct CDR3 sequences, about 14% of them seen just once.

The clonotype was recovered from a man aged 50 to 60 with Graves' ophthalmopathy. The rearrangement uses TRBV28 and TRBJ2-7, with 10 bases lining up with TRBD2. The specimen was blood. For the CDR3, the DNA is TGTGCCAGCAGTTTTACTAGCGGGGCCTACGAGCAGTACTTC. This gives the protein CASSFTSGAYEQYF.